One sample yielded the 20 T cell receptor beta chains listed below, sequenced in a study of blood T cell repertoires in COVID-19. TCRdb's copy holds only in-frame clones and misses some; the assay was immunoSEQ multiplex PCR. The repertoire holds roughly 110,000 clones, with 84% as singletons. Sequenced input: peripheral blood. These receptors were taken from a woman aged 55-75 years with acute or convalescent COVID-19.

The chain uses TRBV7-8 and TRBJ2-2; 9 positions agree with TRBD1. The CDR3 length is 16 residues. Germline-derived CDR1 and CDR2 are SGHVS and FQNEAQ. V gave up 5 bases and J gave up 3 bases; unmatched junction bases: 7. CDR3 nucleotides: TGTGCCAGCAGCCCGAGGGACAGGGTAGACACCGGGGAGCTGTTTTTT. Its protein product is CASSPRDRVDTGELFF.

The gene calls are TRBV5-1 and TRBJ1-2; 7 nucleotides align to TRBD1. Germline V gene data show CDR1 as SGHRS and CDR2 as YFSETQ. There are 15 residues in the CDR3. V gave up 3 bases and J gave up 6 bases; unmatched junction bases: 11. The CDR3 loop reads CASSSAQQGTHGYTF. The CDR3 region has the DNA TGCGCCAGCAGCTCCGCCCAACAGGGGACCCATGGCTACACCTTC.

The genes are TRBV19 and TRBJ2-1, with D possibly TRBD2 on 5 matching bases. This CDR3 has 17 amino acids. The germline gives CDR1 LNHDA, CDR2 SQIVND (reference sequence). V dropped 1 base and J dropped 0 bases, with 13 bases sitting between them. CDR3 nucleotide sequence: TGTGCCAGTAGTATAGCCCCCGAGGGAAGCTCCTACAATGAGCAGTTCTTC. Translated, it gives CASSIAPEGSSYNEQFF. Full variable domain (missing parts from reference TRBV19 and TRBJ2-1): DGGITQSPKYLFRKEGQNVTLSCEQNLNHDAMYWYRQDPGQGLRLIYYSQIVNDFQKGDIAEGYSVSREKKESFPLTVTSAQKNPTAFYLCASSIAPEGSSYNEQFFGPGTRLTVL.

The chain joins TRBV9 to TRBJ2-4; TRBD2 agrees at 10 bases. V shed 0 bases, J shed 6 bases, and the junction held 0 bases outside the gene matches. The CDR3 runs 14 residues. CDR1 and CDR2 (germline): SGDLS, YYNGEE. In nucleotides, the CDR3 is TGTGCCAGCAGCGTAGGACTAGCGGGAAACATTCAGTACTTC. As protein: CASSVGLAGNIQYF.

This clone was observed a single time. The V and J genes are TRBV27 and TRBJ1-1; 8 positions agree with TRBD1. This CDR3 is built from 13 residues. Germline V gene sequence: CDR1 MNHEY, CDR2 SMNVEV (reference sequence). V trimming: 6 bases; J trimming: 4 bases; junction bases outside the gene matches: 4. This CDR3 is CASRSTGGTEAFF. DNA of the CDR3: TGTGCCAGCAGGTCCACAGGGGGCACTGAAGCTTTCTTT.

CDR3 sequence: CASSLAGGDQPQHF. The DNA of the CDR3 is TGTGCCAGCAGTTTGGCAGGGGGCGATCAGCCCCAGCATTTT. V is TRBV27 and J is TRBJ1-5, with 8 bases aligning to TRBD1. The germline CDR1 and CDR2 sequences are MNHEY and SMNVEV (reference sequence). Trimming cost V 3 bases and J 5 bases; bases outside gene matches: 3. This CDR3 is built from 14 residues.

V gene TRBV19 combines with J gene TRBJ1-2; D uncertain. Germline V CDR1 and CDR2: LNHDA, SQIVND (reference sequence). This CDR3 has 13 residues. V lost 10 bases and J lost 4, with 16 bases in between. The CDR3 here is CATPRSGGYGYTF. CDR3 DNA: TGTGCCACCCCGAGGTCGGGTGGCTATGGCTACACCTTC.

The chain uses TRBV6-4 and TRBJ2-4; 9 nucleotides match TRBD2. The CDR3 consists of 18 residues. Trimming took 6 bases from V and 0 from J; bases not matched to a gene: 12. Germline V gives CDR1 MRHNA, CDR2 SNTAGT. CDR3 nucleotide sequence: TGTGCCAGCAGGACCAAGCGGGGGGCCGATGTAGCCAAAAACATTCAGTACTTC. It translates to CASRTKRGADVAKNIQYF.

V gene TRBV3-1 (or the pseudogene TRBV3-2) combines with J gene TRBJ1-3; no definite D call. Trimming pared 6 bases from V and 0 bases from J, leaving 9 bases between. Per the germline V gene, CDR1 is LGHDT and CDR2 is YNNKEL (reference sequence). The CDR3 contains 14 residues. The CDR3 loop reads CASSLSYSGNTIYF. The CDR3 DNA is TGTGCCAGCAGTTTAAGCTACTCTGGAAACACCATATATTTT.

This chain uses TRBV3-1 (or the pseudogene TRBV3-2) with TRBJ2-1; the match to TRBD2 covers 14 bases. V shed 6 bases and J 6 bases; nucleotides not matched to a gene: 10. Germline assignment: CDR1 LGHDT and CDR2 YNNKEL (reference sequence). This CDR3 contains 17 residues. CDR3 DNA: TGTGCCAGCAGTCATGCAACCGGGACTAGCGGGGGCAATGAGCAGTTCTTC. Translation gives CASSHATGTSGGNEQFF.

The chain links TRBV2 to TRBJ1-5, with 9 bases matching TRBD1. V lost 7 bases, J lost 2 bases, and 6 bases stayed unmatched. CDR1 SNHLY and CDR2 FYNNEI come from the germline V gene. The CDR3 consists of 15 residues. The CDR3 spells CASTQRTGGNQPQHF. The DNA for the CDR3 is TGTGCCAGCACCCAGCGGACAGGGGGCAATCAGCCCCAGCATTTT.

The chain employs TRBV11-2 and TRBJ1-1; 7 nucleotides align to TRBD1. Germline values: CDR1 SGHAT, CDR2 FQNNGV. Trimming at V came to 1 base and at J to 8 bases, leaving 4 bases not matched to a gene. There are 13 residues in the CDR3. DNA for the CDR3: TGTGCCAGCAGCTTAGCACAGGGGAGCGAAGCTTTCTTT. Translated, it gives CASSLAQGSEAFF.

This chain uses TRBV27 with TRBJ1-4, with 7 bases that match TRBD1. V gave up 5 bases and J gave up 8 bases; unmatched junction bases: 8. CDR3 length: 14 amino acids. Per the germline V gene, CDR1 is MNHEY and CDR2 is SMNVEV (reference sequence). CDR3 region: CASSLRQGREKLFF. Here the CDR3 DNA reads TGTGCCAGCAGTCTTAGACAGGGAAGAGAAAAACTGTTTTTT.

This clone was seen just once. The rearrangement links TRBV25-1 to TRBJ1-3; 7 nucleotides match TRBD1. Germline V lookup: CDR1 MGHDK, CDR2 SYGVNS. This CDR3 is built from 15 residues. Unmatched junction bases numbered 4, after V lost 3 bases and J lost 2 bases. The CDR3 DNA reads TGTGCCAGCAGTGACCAGGGGGTGGCTGGAAACACCATATATTTT. Its translation is CASSDQGVAGNTIYF.

The rearrangement links TRBV19 to TRBJ1-5; no firm D call. Germline values: CDR1 LNHDA, CDR2 SQIVND (reference sequence). The V end lost 7 bases, the J end lost 5 bases, and 15 bases lay between the germline ends. The CDR3 sequence is 14 residues long. CDR3 sequence: CASTQDGVDQPQHF. The CDR3 DNA is TGTGCCAGTACCCAAGACGGGGTGGATCAGCCCCAGCATTTT.

This clone was detected only a few times. The genes are TRBV7-3 and TRBJ2-7, with 8 bases matching TRBD2. CDR3 length: 13 residues. Germline V gene data show CDR1 as SGHTA and CDR2 as FQGTGA. With 8 bases clipped from V and 3 bases from J, the junction kept 6 bases outside the gene matches. The chain's CDR3 is CASGSGSFYEQYF. DNA of the CDR3: TGTGCCAGCGGGAGCGGGAGTTTCTACGAGCAGTACTTC. The whole variable domain, remainder taken from reference TRBV7-3 and TRBJ2-7, is GAGVSQTPSNKVTEKGKYVELRCDPISGHTALYWYRQSLGQGPEFLIYFQGTGAADDSGLPNDRFFAVRPEGSVSTLKIQRTERGDSAVYLCASGSGSFYEQYFGPGTRLTVT.

The chain couples TRBV6-5 to TRBJ1-5; 9 bases map to TRBD1. This CDR3 spans 15 amino acids. Losses at the gene ends were 7 bases for V and 9 bases for J; bases not matched to a gene: 13. Germline CDR1 is MNHEY and CDR2 is SVGAGI. DNA of the CDR3: TGTGCCAGCACAATGGACAGGGGCAGGGGAGCGCCCCAGCATTTT. Translated: CASTMDRGRGAPQHF.

The count of this clone is one. The gene calls are TRBV28 and TRBJ2-2; TRBD1 agrees at 8 bases. This CDR3 spans 16 amino acids. CDR1 is MDHEN, CDR2 SYDVKM, per germline. J was trimmed by 6 bases and V by 8 bases; bases with no gene match: 14. The CDR3 nucleotides are TGTGCCAGCCCAACTCGGCAGGGGGCGATATCCGGGGAGCTGTTTTTT. Residues: CASPTRQGAISGELFF.

This clone was seen just once. The chain's CDR3 is CASRRFSAADTQYF. DNA for the CDR3: TGTGCCAGCAGAAGATTTAGCGCGGCAGATACGCAGTATTTT. The chain has TRBV18 and TRBJ2-3, with a tentative D call TRBD2 (5 bases). CDR3 length: 14 residues. The V and J ends lost 8 bases and 4 bases respectively, with 16 bases between them. Germline-derived CDR1 and CDR2 are KGHSH and LQKENI. Complete variable domain (other parts from reference TRBV18 and TRBJ2-3): NAGVMQNPRHLVRRRGQEARLRCSPMKGHSHVYWYRQLPEEGLKFMVYLQKENIIDESGMPKERFSAEFPKEGPSILRIQQVVRGDSAAYFCASRRFSAADTQYFGPGTRLTVL.

In its sample, this clone was seen a few times. The chain couples TRBV2 to TRBJ2-3, with 7 bases aligning to TRBD2. CDR3 length: 15 residues. J was trimmed by 0 bases and V by 4 bases; bases with no gene match: 4. CDR1 is SNHLY, CDR2 FYNNEI, per germline. CDR3 coding DNA: TGTGCCAGCAGTGGGCTAGCGGCTAGCACAGATACGCAGTATTTT. Protein product: CASSGLAASTDTQYF.